These T cell receptor beta chains were read from a single sample in a study of spatial heterogeneity in lung cancer. TCRdb ran MiXCR on the 5' RACE reads and lists one entry per CDR3 protein. The top ten hold around 10% of the sample, which has about 38,000 distinct CDR3 sequences, 5.8% seen once. This material consisted of PBMCs, taken at surgery. The receptors were sampled from a male donor with early-stage non-small cell lung cancer. Both conserved end residues are part of each CDR3. The D gene is left open where the match is weak. For some rows the clone size is stated as once, few or many, or as a class when expanded; others skip it.

TRBV10-2	NA	TRBJ1-5	NA	CASSEGGGQPQHF	TGCGCCAGCAGTGAGGGGGGTGGTCAGCCCCAGCATTTT
TRBV29-1	NA	TRBJ1-1	TRBD1	CSVTDRTGVTVPGYLAFF	TGCAGCGTTACGGACAGGACAGGGGTAACGGTGCCCGGATATTTGGCTTTCTTT
TRBV28	NA	TRBJ2-1	TRBD1	CASSSPGQGGEQFF	TGTGCCAGCAGTTCTCCGGGACAGGGGGGTGAGCAGTTCTTC
TRBV6-1	few	TRBJ2-7	TRBD1	CASSEAGRGTYEQYF	TGTGCCAGCAGTGAAGCGGGCAGGGGGACCTACGAGCAGTACTTC
TRBV12-3/TRBV12-4	many	TRBJ1-5	NA	CASSLRPPLLAYSNQPQHF	TGTGCCAGCAGTTTAAGACCGCCGCTATTAGCTTATAGCAATCAGCCCCAGCATTTT
TRBV13	NA	TRBJ2-3	NA	CASSPGVAVTQYF	TGTGCCAGCAGCCCCGGGGTAGCTGTCACGCAGTATTTT
TRBV23-1	NA	TRBJ1-1	NA	CASSFQVPPKTEAFF	TGCGCCAGCAGTTTCCAAGTCCCACCCAAGACTGAAGCTTTCTTT
TRBV27	many	TRBJ2-1	TRBD1	CASSDHRGRWNNEQFF	TGTGCCAGCAGTGATCACAGGGGGCGGTGGAACAATGAGCAGTTCTTC
TRBV10-1	many	TRBJ2-7	NA	CASSESDEQYF	TGCGCCAGCAGTGAGTCGGACGAGCAGTACTTC
TRBV29-1	many	TRBJ2-3	TRBD2	CSFRGVQDTQYF	TGCAGCTTTCGGGGGGTTCAAGATACGCAGTATTTT
TRBV5-6	many	TRBJ1-6	NA	CASSSPLRSYNSPLHF	TGTGCCAGCAGCTCACCCCTTCGCTCCTATAATTCACCCCTCCACTTT
TRBV5-6	many	TRBJ2-3	TRBD2	CASSPPSGGTQYF	TGTGCCAGCAGCCCGCCTAGCGGGGGTACGCAGTATTTT
TRBV2	NA	TRBJ1-6	NA	CASTRFDNSPLHF	TGTGCCAGCACGCGGTTTGATAATTCACCCCTCCACTTT
TRBV6-6	many	TRBJ1-4	TRBD1	CASSRQGEELFF	TGTGCCAGCAGTCGACAGGGGGAAGAACTGTTTTTT
TRBV4-2	many	TRBJ1-2	TRBD1	CASSQGDSFYGYTF	TGTGCCAGCAGCCAAGGGGACAGCTTCTATGGCTACACCTTC
TRBV6-7	many	TRBJ2-4	NA	CASSYSLHPKAKNIQYF	TGTGCCAGCAGTTACTCGCTGCACCCCAAAGCCAAAAACATTCAGTACTTC
TRBV7-9	many	TRBJ1-4	NA	CASSLGATNEKLFF	TGTGCCAGCAGCTTGGGAGCAACTAATGAAAAACTGTTTTTT
TRBV4-1	many	TRBJ2-1	NA	CASSQRGGAWNEQFF	TGCGCCAGCAGCCAAAGGGGGGGGGCTTGGAATGAGCAGTTCTTC
TRBV6-2/TRBV6-3	many	TRBJ1-5	NA	CASSALDQNNQPQHF	TGTGCCAGCAGTGCCCTCGACCAAAACAATCAGCCCCAGCATTTT
TRBV7-2	NA	TRBJ1-3	NA	CASSLAVLGLSSGNTIYF	TGTGCCAGCAGCTTAGCGGTTTTGGGGTTGAGCTCTGGAAACACCATATATTTT
TRBV5-1	NA	TRBJ2-4	NA	CASSLGLQPPGNIQYF	TGCGCCAGCAGCTTGGGACTCCAACCCCCGGGAAACATTCAGTACTTC
TRBV28	NA	TRBJ1-5	NA	CASSPPYSNQPQHF	TGTGCCAGCAGTCCACCGTATAGCAATCAGCCCCAGCATTTT
TRBV6-5	NA	TRBJ1-6	NA	CASSSPLSPLHF	TGTGCCAGCAGTTCTCCGCTCTCACCCCTCCACTTT
TRBV5-1	many	TRBJ2-3	NA	CASSFQATSPTQYF	TGCGCCAGCAGCTTTCAGGCAACTTCGCCTACGCAGTATTTT
TRBV7-3	many	TRBJ2-1	NA	CASSLQQNNEQFF	TGTGCCAGCAGCTTACAACAGAACAATGAGCAGTTCTTC
TRBV18	many	TRBJ1-2	NA	CASSPGGRDYGYTF	TGTGCCAGCTCACCCGGGGGAAGGGACTATGGCTACACCTTC
TRBV7-2	many	TRBJ1-1	NA	CASSTTLQGPTEAFF	TGTGCCAGCAGCACTACGCTCCAAGGTCCCACTGAAGCTTTCTTT
TRBV9	few	TRBJ2-1	TRBD1	CASSLGQAVYNEQFF	TGTGCCAGCAGCCTTGGACAGGCAGTATACAATGAGCAGTTCTTC